Shown below are 20 T cell receptor beta chains from a single sample sequenced in a study of T cell responses to AZD1222 COVID-19 vaccine. Produced via immunoSEQ multiplex PCR; TCRdb's table is partial and in-frame only. The table includes 160,000 or so clones, over 85% detected once. Sample: peripheral blood, taken on day 0 of AZD1222 vaccination. Receptors originate from an adult in good health.

The rearrangement uses TRBV7-9 and TRBJ2-1; a possible D gene is TRBD2 (5 bases). The germline V and J ends were trimmed by 5 bases and 6 bases, with 14 bases remaining between them. The CDR3 length is 14 residues. Germline V gene data show CDR1 as SEHNR and CDR2 as FQNEAQ (reference sequence). This CDR3 is CASSLSGLRNEQFF. In DNA, the CDR3 is TGTGCCAGCAGCCTATCAGGACTCCGCAATGAGCAGTTCTTC.

This sequence joins TRBV18 and TRBJ1-4; D uncertain. The CDR3 sequence is 12 residues long. The germline V and J ends were trimmed by 3 bases and 5 bases, with 4 bases remaining between them. From germline, CDR1 is KGHSH and CDR2 LQKENI. CDR3 nucleotide sequence: TGTGCCAGCTCACCCGCCAATGAAAAACTGTTTTTT. This sequence encodes CASSPANEKLFF.

This chain connects TRBV5-6 to TRBJ2-7; 12 bases agree with TRBD2. Looked up from germline, CDR1 is SGHDT and CDR2 is YYEEEE. CDR3 length: 15 residues. Trimming took 6 bases from V and 6 from J; bases not matched to a gene: 10. For the CDR3, the DNA is TGTGCCAGCAATCTAGCGGGAGGGCCGTCGGGCGAGCAGTACTTC. Amino acids: CASNLAGGPSGEQYF.

About this clone itself: This CDR3 is also generated by other DNA sequences in the sample. The rearrangement joins TRBV5-4 to TRBJ2-7; 13 nucleotides align to TRBD2. Per the germline V gene, CDR1 is SGHNT and CDR2 is YYREEE (reference sequence). Unmatched junction bases numbered 4, after V lost 2 bases and J lost 5 bases. This CDR3 has 15 amino acids. The CDR3 coding sequence is TGTGCCAGCAGCTTAGCCGGACTAGCGGGAGACGAGCAGTACTTC. This codes for CASSLAGLAGDEQYF.

J is TRBJ1-1 and V is TRBV5-6; D is unclear. V was clipped by 3 bases and J by 2 bases, with 8 bases between them. The germline gives CDR1 SGHDT, CDR2 YYEEEE. This CDR3 has 13 amino acids. The CDR3 reads CASSSSANTEAFF. CDR3 DNA: TGTGCCAGCAGCTCGTCGGCTAACACTGAAGCTTTCTTT. Filled out from reference TRBV5-6 and TRBJ1-1, the complete variable domain reads DAGVTQSPTHLIKTRGQQVTLRCSPKSGHDTVSWYQQALGQGPQFIFQYYEEEERQRGNFPDRFSGHQFPNYSSELNVNALLLGDSALYLCASSSSANTEAFFGQGTRLTVV.

V gene TRBV6-5 combines with J gene TRBJ2-5; D ambiguous. Germline-derived CDR1 and CDR2 are MNHEY and SVGAGI. The CDR3 contains 12 residues. V was shortened by 4 bases and J by 3 bases, with 6 bases between the two germline ends. The CDR3 here is CASSSNEETQYF. Here the CDR3 DNA reads TGTGCCAGCAGTTCCAACGAAGAGACCCAGTACTTC.

This rearrangement joins TRBV2 to TRBJ2-7; D gene uncertain. The length of the CDR3 is 11 residues. V was trimmed by 2 bases and J by 7 bases, leaving 6 bases between them. CDR1 and CDR2 from the germline V gene are SNHLY and FYNNEI. The CDR3 loop is CASSEYSEQYF. The CDR3, as DNA: TGTGCCAGCAGTGAATATAGTGAGCAGTACTTC.

The V gene is TRBV19, the J gene TRBJ1-5; maybe TRBD1 (5 bases). With 7 bases removed from V and 5 bases from J, the gap between germline ends came to 9 bases. In germline, CDR1 is LNHDA, CDR2 SQIVND (reference sequence). This CDR3 has 12 amino acids. The CDR3 DNA reads TGTGCCAGTACCGGGGGTTATCAGCCCCAGCATTTT. Residues: CASTGGYQPQHF.

The chain links TRBV7-9 to TRBJ2-3, with 11 bases fitting TRBD2. The CDR3 length is 17 residues. The ends lost 2 bases at V and 2 bases at J; junction bases unmatched: 6. Germline V gene data show CDR1 as SEHNR and CDR2 as FQNEAQ (reference sequence). The CDR3 sequence is CASSLSLAGGFTDTQYF. CDR3 bases: TGTGCCAGCAGCTTAAGTTTAGCGGGAGGGTTCACAGATACGCAGTATTTT.

V gene TRBV2 combines with J gene TRBJ2-7; D gene uncertain. Germline V gene lookup returns CDR1 SNHLY and CDR2 FYNNEI. Between the trimmed V and J ends, which lost 8 bases and 6 bases, there was a span of 14 bases. The CDR3 length is 12 residues. The CDR3 reads CASGRADGEQYF. DNA for the CDR3: TGTGCCAGCGGTAGGGCCGACGGCGAGCAGTACTTC.

V gene TRBV19 combines with J gene TRBJ1-5; D is unclear. With 7 bases removed from V and 2 bases from J, the gap between germline ends came to 12 bases. Germline V gene lookup returns CDR1 LNHDA and CDR2 SQIVND (reference sequence). CDR3 length: 14 residues. The CDR3: CASTPDGGNQPQHF. The CDR3 bases are TGTGCCAGTACCCCGGACGGGGGCAATCAGCCCCAGCATTTT.

The chain is built from TRBV5-1 and TRBJ1-1; 8 nucleotides line up with TRBD1. V dropped 4 bases and J dropped 7; count of bases not matched to a gene: 9. CDR3 length equals 14 residues. The V gene's germline CDR1 is SGHRS and CDR2 YFSETQ. This chain's CDR3 is CASSPDRGWVEAFF. Here the CDR3 DNA reads TGCGCCAGCAGCCCAGACAGGGGATGGGTTGAAGCTTTCTTT.

The chain joins TRBV5-6 to TRBJ1-3; no firm D call. The germline CDR1 and CDR2 sequences are SGHDT and YYEEEE. There are 13 residues in the CDR3. The V and J ends lost 0 bases and 14 bases respectively, with 15 bases between them. The CDR3 nucleotides read TGTGCCAGCAGCTTGGGTCTTCACCCCTCCTTATATTTT. It codes for CASSLGLHPSLYF.

The V gene is TRBV11-2, the J gene TRBJ2-7; unclear D gene. V gave up 1 base and J gave up 6 bases, with 1 base separating them. The CDR3 sequence is 10 residues long. Germline CDR1 is SGHAT and CDR2 is FQNNGV. In nucleotides, the CDR3 is TGTGCCAGCAGCTTAGTCGAGCAGTACTTC. This encodes CASSLVEQYF.

This clone was found once. The J gene is TRBJ2-2, the V gene TRBV5-1; the match to TRBD2 covers 15 bases. Trimming at V came to 4 bases and at J to 7 bases, leaving 5 bases not matched to a gene. This CDR3 comprises 16 residues. CDR1 is SGHRS, CDR2 YFSETQ, per germline. The DNA for the CDR3 is TGCGCCAGCAGCCCGGGACTAGCGGGAGGAGACGGGGAGCTGTTTTTT. Its protein product is CASSPGLAGGDGELFF.

This clone has just a few counts. The rearrangement uses TRBV4-2 and TRBJ1-5, with D possibly TRBD1 on 6 matching bases. Trimming shortened V by 4 bases and J by 4 bases, and 11 bases separated the two germline ends. The CDR3 has 14 amino acids. The V gene's germline CDR1 is LGHNA and CDR2 YNFKEQ. CDR3 nucleotide sequence: TGTGCCAGCAGCCGGGGGCTCGGAAATCAGCCCCAGCATTTT. The encoded protein is CASSRGLGNQPQHF.

This chain links TRBV10-2 with TRBJ1-1, with TRBD1 as a possible D gene (5 bases). The CDR3 loop spans 14 amino acids. Trimming stripped 6 bases from V and 2 bases from J, with 13 bases between. Per the germline V gene, CDR1 is WSHSY and CDR2 is SAAADI. The CDR3 nucleotides read TGCGCCAGCAGCGCACGGGGCGTCAACACTGAAGCTTTCTTT. Its translation: CASSARGVNTEAFF.

V usage is TRBV3-1 (or the pseudogene TRBV3-2) and J usage is TRBJ2-5; D is uncertain. Germline CDR1 is LGHDT and CDR2 is YNNKEL (reference sequence). The CDR3 has 14 residues. Trimming shortened V by 2 bases and J by 5 bases, and 12 bases separated the two germline ends. DNA of the CDR3: TGTGCCAGCAGCCAATCCCCGACCACTGAGACCCAGTACTTC. Protein: CASSQSPTTETQYF.

In the case of this clone: Additional DNA sequences in this sample encode the identical CDR3. V usage is TRBV19 and J usage is TRBJ1-1, with a weak D call TRBD1 (6 bases). The germline V gene has CDR1 LNHDA and CDR2 SQIVND (reference sequence). Trimming took off 0 bases at V and 4 bases at J, with 9 bases between the two ends. There are 14 residues in the CDR3. The CDR3 DNA reads TGTGCCAGTAGTATAGAAGGCAGGGGCACTGAAGCTTTCTTT. Translated, it gives CASSIEGRGTEAFF.

The chain has TRBV5-6 and TRBJ1-2; weak D call: TRBD1 (5 bases). Germline CDR1 and CDR2: SGHDT and YYEEEE. With 1 base removed from V and 8 bases from J, the gap between germline ends came to 18 bases. This CDR3 has 15 residues. The CDR3 loop reads CASSLPSGGLGGYTF. For the CDR3, the DNA is TGTGCCAGCAGCTTGCCCTCCGGGGGTTTGGGCGGCTACACCTTC.